These 2 T cell receptor beta chains were sequenced from one sample in a study of T cell repertoires in cytomegalovirus infection (dated 2019 in TCRdb). Sequenced using an Illumina HiSeq 1500. In-frame beta chains were kept once TCRdb had trimmed the public reads at Q25 with fastp and called clones with MiXCR. Identical CDR3 proteins give one entry, which carries the most common genes and DNA. The sample table holds approximately 500,000 distinct CDR3 sequences, of which about 15% were seen once. The ten largest clonotypes hold about 24% of the sample. The sample taken for sequencing was CD8+ T cells from PBMCs. These receptors were collected from a human donor in good health (CMV status not recorded). Some clones in this sample may be carry-over from other donors' samples.

The V and J genes are TRBV27 and TRBJ2-1; TRBD2 matches 7 bases. The CDR3 consists of 15 residues. Germline assignment: CDR1 MNHEY and CDR2 SMNVEV (reference sequence). Losses at the gene ends were 3 bases for V and 7 bases for J; bases not matched to a gene: 9. The CDR3, as DNA: TGTGCCAGCAGTTTTCCCAGCGGGAATCGGAATGAGCAGTTCTTC. This sequence encodes CASSFPSGNRNEQFF.

This clonotype has at least ten counts. V is TRBV7-9 and J is TRBJ2-7, with D unclear. This CDR3 has 14 amino acids. Germline lookup yields CDR1 SEHNR and CDR2 FQNEAQ (reference sequence). V dropped 3 bases and J dropped 5 bases, with 14 bases sitting between them. The CDR3 loop is CASSFTPRADEQYF. Here the CDR3 DNA reads TGTGCCAGCAGCTTCACCCCTCGTGCCGACGAGCAGTACTTC.